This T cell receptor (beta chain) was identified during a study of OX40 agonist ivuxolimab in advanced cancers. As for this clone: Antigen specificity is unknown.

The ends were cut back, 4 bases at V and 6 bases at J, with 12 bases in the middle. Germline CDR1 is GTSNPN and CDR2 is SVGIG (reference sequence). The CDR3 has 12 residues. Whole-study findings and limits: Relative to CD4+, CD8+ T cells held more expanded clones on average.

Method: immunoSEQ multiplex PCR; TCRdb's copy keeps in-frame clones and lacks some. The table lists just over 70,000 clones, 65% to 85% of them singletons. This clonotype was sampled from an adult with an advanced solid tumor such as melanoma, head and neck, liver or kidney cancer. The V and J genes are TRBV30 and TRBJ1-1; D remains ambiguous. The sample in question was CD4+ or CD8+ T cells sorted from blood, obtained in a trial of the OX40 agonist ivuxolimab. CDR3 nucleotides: TGTGCCTGGAAGGCCGTGGGCCCTGAAGCTTTCTTT. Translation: CAWKAVGPEAFF.